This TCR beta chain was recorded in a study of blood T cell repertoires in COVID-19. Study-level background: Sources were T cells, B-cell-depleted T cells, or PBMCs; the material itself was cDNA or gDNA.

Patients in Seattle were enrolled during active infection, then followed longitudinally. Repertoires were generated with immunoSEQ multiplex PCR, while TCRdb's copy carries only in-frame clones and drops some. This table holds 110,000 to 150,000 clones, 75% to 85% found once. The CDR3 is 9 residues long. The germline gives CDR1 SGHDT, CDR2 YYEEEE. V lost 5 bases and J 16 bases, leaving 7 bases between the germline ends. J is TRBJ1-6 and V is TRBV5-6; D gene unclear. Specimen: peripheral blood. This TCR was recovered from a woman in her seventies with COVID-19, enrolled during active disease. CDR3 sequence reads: CASSPGLHF. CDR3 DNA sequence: TGTGCCAGCAGTCCCGGGCTCCACTTT.